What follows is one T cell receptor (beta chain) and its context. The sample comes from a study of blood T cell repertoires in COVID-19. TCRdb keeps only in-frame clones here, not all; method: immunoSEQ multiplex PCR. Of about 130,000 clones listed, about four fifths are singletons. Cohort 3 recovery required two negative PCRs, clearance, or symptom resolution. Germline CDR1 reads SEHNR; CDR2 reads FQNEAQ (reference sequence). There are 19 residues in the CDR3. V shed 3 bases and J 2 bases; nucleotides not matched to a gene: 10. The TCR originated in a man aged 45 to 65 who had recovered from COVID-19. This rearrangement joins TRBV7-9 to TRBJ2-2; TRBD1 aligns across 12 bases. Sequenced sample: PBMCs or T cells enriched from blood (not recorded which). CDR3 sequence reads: CASSFIRDRGPTNTGELFF. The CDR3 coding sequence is TGTGCCAGCAGCTTTATTAGGGACAGGGGGCCGACAAACACCGGGGAGCTGTTTTTT.